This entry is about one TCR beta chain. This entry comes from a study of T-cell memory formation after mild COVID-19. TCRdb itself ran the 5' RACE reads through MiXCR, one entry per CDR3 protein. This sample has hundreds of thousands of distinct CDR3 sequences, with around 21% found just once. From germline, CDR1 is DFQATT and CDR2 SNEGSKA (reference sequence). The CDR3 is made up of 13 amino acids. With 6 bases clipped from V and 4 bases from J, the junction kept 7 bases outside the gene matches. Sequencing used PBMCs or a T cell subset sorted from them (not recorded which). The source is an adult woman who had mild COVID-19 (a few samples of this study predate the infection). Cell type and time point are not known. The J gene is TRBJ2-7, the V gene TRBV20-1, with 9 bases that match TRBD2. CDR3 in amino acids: CSAGLAGSYEQYF. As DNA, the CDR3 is TGCAGTGCCGGGCTAGCGGGATCGTACGAGCAGTACTTC.